This T cell receptor (beta chain) came from a study of blood T cell repertoires in COVID-19 (dated by TCRdb to the early 2020s). Turning to the overall study: Samples covering the acute and convalescent phases of COVID-19 were provided by collaborators in the United States, Italy and Spain. The material from the prospective study consisted of cDNA or gDNA derived from T cells, B-cell-depleted T cells, or PBMCs. Subjects who had been exposed to COVID-19, were actively infected with it, or had recovered from it provided the deeply sampled blood TCRbeta repertoires that made up the dataset. The repertoires were released in a freely available public database meant as a resource for research on the immune response to SARS-CoV-2. Samples came from the ongoing ImmuneRACE study (first 160 participants) plus 1,254 subjects from 6 global collaborators. A de-identified subject ID, COVID-19 status, age in years and sex were almost always included in the sample metadata. HLA class I and class II types, where available, came from metadata supplied by the sample provider rather than from assay-based typing.

On the study overall, not on this receptor specifically: How much clinical and demographic metadata was included differed by source and by participant, and the metadata was provided uncurated.

Enrolling through a virtual design, the prospective study's participants ranged in age from roughly 18 to 89 years and lived across approximately 25 United States geographic areas. Cohort assignment in the prospective study relied on participant-reported clinical history from a screening survey and a study questionnaire. For ImmuneRACE Cohort 3, a participant was defined as recovered based on two consecutive negative NP/OP PCR tests, clearance by a healthcare professional, or resolution of symptoms. In the prospective study, whole blood, serum and a nasopharyngeal or oropharyngeal swab were collected from each participant by mobile phlebotomists. Prospective study participants could optionally give additional blood draws and questionnaires over an approximately 2-month period. Before DNA extraction, blood samples from the prospective study were shipped at room temperature or frozen. The CDR3 holds 13 amino acids from the cysteine to the phenylalanine. Only the CDR3 DNA is retained, 39 bases long and in frame from the first base. CDR1 is given as MNHEY and CDR2 as SMNVEV, both from the germline V gene (reference sequence). The V end loses 3 bases and the J end loses 3 bases, and a stretch of 6 bases separates them.

The immunoSEQ Assay, a bias-controlled multiplex PCR, was used to amplify TCRbeta CDR3 regions from genomic DNA. The original pipeline was this. Nucleated cell counts per sample were estimated from amplification of reference gene primers within the assay. To quantify the absolute abundance of each unique TCRbeta CDR3 rearrangement, sequence reads were collapsed and filtered. For each sample, productive Simpson clonality was calculated by taking the square root of Simpson's diversity index across productive rearrangements. TCRdb retrieved this table from immuneACCESS and kept in-frame rearrangements only. Not all clones are present; in checked studies, unresolved V genes account for under half, and no reason is known for the remainder. V, J and clone size are taken as reported in that table, and D and trimming were inferred from the DNA itself. This sample is represented by roughly 200,000 clones; roughly 82% of them were singletons. The ten largest account for approximately 12% of the sample.

As for this clone: Its recognized antigen is unknown. Qualities for individual bases were not recorded, and no much larger clone is one base off.

The receptor was isolated from a man aged 35 to 55 who had recovered from COVID-19. The chain is made from TRBV27 and TRBJ1-5; there is no confident call for the D gene. The sequencing input was PBMCs or T cells enriched from blood (not recorded which). Here is the DNA: TGTGCCAGCAGTTTCCAGTACAATCAGCCCCAGCATTTT. Its protein is CASSFQYNQPQHF.